A single T cell receptor beta chain is shown here with its context. The CDR3 totals 15 residues. Germline lookup yields CDR1 SGHRS and CDR2 YFSETQ. Trimming cost V 2 bases and J 7 bases; bases outside gene matches: 5. The source of the sample is a study of T-cell reconstitution after alpha-beta-depleted transplantation in children. The TCRbeta library was prepared with unique molecular identifiers. Each CDR3 protein is one row after TCRdb ran MiXCR on the PCR reads. This repertoire shows about 370,000 distinct CDR3 sequences, approximately 20% found once; its top ten account for around 4%. Specimen: PBMCs from the stem cell graft donor, collected from the stem cell graft. The chain is built from TRBV5-1 and TRBJ2-1; 11 bases are a match to TRBD2. The TCR was taken from a human donor who donated a stem cell graft to a child with acute myeloid leukemia. The CDR3, as DNA: TGCGCCAGCAGCTTCCGGATAGCGGGAGGGAATGAGCAGTTCTTC. This codes for CASSFRIAGGNEQFF.